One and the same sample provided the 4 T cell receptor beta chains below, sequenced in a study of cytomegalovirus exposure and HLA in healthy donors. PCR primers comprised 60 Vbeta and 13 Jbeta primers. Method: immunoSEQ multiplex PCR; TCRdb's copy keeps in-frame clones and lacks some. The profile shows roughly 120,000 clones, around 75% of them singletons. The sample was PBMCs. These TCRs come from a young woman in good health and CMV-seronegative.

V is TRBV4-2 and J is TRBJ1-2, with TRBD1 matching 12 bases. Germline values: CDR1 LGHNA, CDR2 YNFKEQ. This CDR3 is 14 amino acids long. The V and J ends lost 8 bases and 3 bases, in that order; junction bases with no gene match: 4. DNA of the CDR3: TGTGCCAGCCAGGGGACAGGGGGCTACTATGGCTACACCTTC. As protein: CASQGTGGYYGYTF.

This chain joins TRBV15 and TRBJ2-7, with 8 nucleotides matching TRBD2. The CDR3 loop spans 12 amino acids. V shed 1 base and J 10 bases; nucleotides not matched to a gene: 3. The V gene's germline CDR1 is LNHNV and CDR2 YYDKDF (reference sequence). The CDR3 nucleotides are TGTGCCACCAGCAGAGTTGCGGGGGGCCAGTACTTC. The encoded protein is CATSRVAGGQYF.

This chain's CDR3 is CASSLGSTYEQYF. CDR3 DNA: TGTGCCAGCAGTCTTGGGAGCACCTACGAGCAGTACTTC. This chain connects TRBV28 to TRBJ2-7; weak D call: TRBD2 (5 bases). This CDR3 has 13 amino acids. Germline assignment: CDR1 MDHEN and CDR2 SYDVKM. Trimming took 5 bases from V and 2 from J, leaving 10 bases between them.

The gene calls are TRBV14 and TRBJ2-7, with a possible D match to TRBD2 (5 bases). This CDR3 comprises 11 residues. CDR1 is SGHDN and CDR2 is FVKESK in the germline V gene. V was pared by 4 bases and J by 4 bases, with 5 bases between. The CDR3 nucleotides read TGTGCCAGCAGCCCGGGGTACGAGCAGTACTTC. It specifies CASSPGYEQYF.